This T cell receptor (beta chain) was profiled in a study of CD8 T cells in ankylosing spondylitis. Whole-study results and caveats: Blood from ankylosing spondylitis patients appeared to carry a characteristic eight-variant TCR beta motif. Several of the motif variants were reported before in synovial fluid and blood from reactive arthritis.

5'-RACE, quantitative and with molecular barcodes, yielded the TCR beta libraries. Via MiXCR, TCRdb re-called the 5' RACE reads, giving one row per CDR3 protein. The sample contains fewer than 650,000 distinct CDR3 sequences, about 13% of which appear only once. This clonotype was seen many times. Its antigen is currently unknown. This receptor was obtained from a male donor with ankylosing spondylitis. The sequenced sample consisted of blood, either unsorted or a sorted T cell fraction (not recorded which).

CDR3 sequence: CATKAPGLAGAHEQYV. Here the CDR3 DNA reads TGTGCCACTAAGGCTCCCGGACTAGCGGGAGCCCACGAGCAGTACGTC. This chain joins TRBV24-1 and TRBJ2-7; the match to TRBD2 covers 13 bases. The CDR3 sequence is 16 residues long. Germline assignment: CDR1 KGHDR and CDR2 SFDVKD. V shed 10 bases, J shed 5 bases, and the junction held 13 bases outside the gene matches.